Each of the 13 T cell receptor beta chains below was sequenced from the same sample in a study of Graves' ophthalmopathy and Graves' hyperthyroidism. RNA transcripts provided the template for amplifying TCR beta CDR3 regions. First-round RT-PCR employed HTBI primers, with a second-round multiplex PCR after it. In TCRdb, the multiplex PCR reads were re-called with MiXCR into one record per CDR3 protein. Counted here are roughly 610,000 distinct CDR3 sequences, approximately 22% occurring once; the ten biggest clones make up around 7%. Sequencing input: peripheral blood. Receptors were obtained from a young woman with stable Graves' hyperthyroidism. Some clones in this sample may be carry-over from other donors' samples.

The chain combines TRBV15 with TRBJ1-1; D uncertain. Germline CDR1 and CDR2: LNHNV and YYDKDF (reference sequence). This CDR3 is 15 amino acids long. The ends were cut back, 0 bases at V and 0 bases at J, with 8 bases in the middle. CDR3 nucleotide sequence: TGTGCCACCAGCAGAGACAAAATTCTGAACACTGAAGCTTTCTTT. It yields the protein CATSRDKILNTEAFF.

This clonotype was seen ten or more times. This chain connects TRBV29-1 to TRBJ1-1; tentatively, D is TRBD1 (5 bases). With 7 bases removed from V and 4 bases from J, the gap between germline ends came to 10 bases. From germline, CDR1 is SQVTM and CDR2 ANQGSEA. The CDR3 spans 11 residues. CDR3 sequence (DNA): TGCAGCGCGGAGGGGTTCACTGAAGCTTTCTTT. Translated, it gives CSAEGFTEAFF.

The J gene is TRBJ2-5, the V gene TRBV5-4; D tentatively reads TRBD1 or TRBD2 (6 bases each). The CDR3 is 17 residues long. Deletions cut 4 bases from V and 4 bases from J, with 23 bases between. The V gene's germline CDR1 is SGHNT and CDR2 YYREEE (reference sequence). The CDR3 region is CASSPNLQGGFGETQYF. CDR3 DNA: TGTGCCAGCAGCCCTAATCTACAGGGAGGCTTTGGAGAGACCCAGTACTTC.

This clonotype was counted many times. This rearrangement joins TRBV6-1 to TRBJ1-5; D is uncertain. This CDR3 comprises 14 residues. Per the germline V gene, CDR1 is MNHNS and CDR2 is SASEGT. V lost 7 bases, J lost 0 bases, and 10 bases lay in between. CDR3 amino acids: CASTAWDSNQPQHF. The CDR3 DNA reads as TGTGCCAGCACCGCATGGGATAGCAATCAGCCCCAGCATTTT.

CDR3 sequence reads: CASSPAGGGTDTQYF. CDR3 bases: TGTGCCAGCTCCCCGGCCGGTGGCGGCACAGATACGCAGTATTTT. This rearrangement joins TRBV18 to TRBJ2-3; D is uncertain. The CDR3 covers 15 residues. Looked up from germline, CDR1 is KGHSH and CDR2 is LQKENI. V dropped 6 bases and J dropped 1 base, with 14 bases sitting between them.

This clonotype came up many times. The chain combines TRBV20-1 with TRBJ2-7, with a weak D call TRBD1 (5 bases). This CDR3 spans 15 amino acids. V lost 0 bases and J 2 bases, leaving 14 bases between the germline ends. Germline V gene lookup returns CDR1 DFQATT and CDR2 SNEGSKA (reference sequence). CDR3 coding DNA: TGCAGTGCTAGAGATACAGGCCCAGGTCCCTACGAGCAGTACTTC. Translated, it gives CSARDTGPGPYEQYF.

This clonotype was seen at least ten times. This chain links TRBV7-9 with TRBJ2-7; 7 nucleotides align to TRBD1. The CDR3 totals 14 residues. Unmatched junction bases numbered 5, after V lost 4 bases and J lost 2 bases. The germline gives CDR1 SEHNR, CDR2 FQNEAQ (reference sequence). The CDR3 DNA is TGTGCCAGCAGCTACCGGGACAGACCCTACGAGCAGTACTTC. It encodes CASSYRDRPYEQYF.

This CDR3 is CAISGEGVVPPEAFF. The CDR3 nucleotides are TGTGCCATCAGTGGAGAGGGGGTGGTGCCACCCGAAGCTTTCTTT. The rearrangement uses TRBV10-3 and TRBJ1-1, with TRBD1 as a possible D gene (6 bases). Germline V gene data show CDR1 as ENHRY and CDR2 as SYGVKD. This CDR3 comprises 15 residues. V lost 4 bases and J 8 bases, leaving 20 bases between the germline ends.

Remarks on this clonotype: At one end the junction does not follow the germline gene, possibly because of a read error. The rearrangement links TRBV20-1 to TRBJ1-6; D ambiguous. Germline V gene data show CDR1 as DFQATT and CDR2 as SNEGSKA (reference sequence). The CDR3 extends over 14 amino acids. The DNA for the CDR3 is TGCAGTGCTAGAGGGGGAGTTGGGGATTCACACCTCCACTTT. This gives the protein CSARGGVGDSHLHF.

The V call is TRBV3-1, the J call TRBJ1-2; possible D gene TRBD1, 6 bases. Germline values: CDR1 LGHDT, CDR2 YNNKEL (reference sequence). Trimming took off 1 base at V and 7 bases at J, with 13 bases between the two ends. The CDR3 runs to 14 residues. The DNA of the CDR3 is TGTGCCAGCAGCCAAGGCCAGGGGATGGGTGGCTACACCTTC. Translated: CASSQGQGMGGYTF. The variable domain in full, with the rest retrieved from reference TRBV3-1 and TRBJ1-2, is DTAVSQTPKYLVTQMGNDKSIKCEQNLGHDTMYWYKQDSKKFLKIMFSYNNKELIINETVPNRFSPKSPDKAHLNLHINSLELGDSAVYFCASSQGQGMGGYTFGSGTRLTVV.

This clonotype has just one count. V is TRBV2 and J is TRBJ2-7; no reliable D call. This CDR3 is built from 15 residues. V lost 1 base and J lost 2, with 12 bases in between. Germline CDR1 SNHLY, CDR2 FYNNEI. CDR3 in DNA: TGTGCCAGCAGTGAAGTTCCGGACGGGCCCTACGAGCAGTACTTC. It is translated as CASSEVPDGPYEQYF.

This clonotype has at least ten counts. The chain recombines TRBV20-1 with TRBJ2-5, with D unresolved. CDR1 is DFQATT and CDR2 is SNEGSKA in the germline V gene (reference sequence). The CDR3 has 13 residues. V dropped 5 bases and J dropped 4 bases, with 14 bases sitting between them. For the CDR3, the DNA is TGCAGTGCTCATATCCCCCCAGGAGAGACCCAGTACTTC. It translates to CSAHIPPGETQYF.

V gene TRBV9 combines with J gene TRBJ1-1; TRBD1 might be the D (6 bases). CDR1 is SGDLS, CDR2 YYNGEE, per germline. CDR3 size: 15 residues. The germline V and J ends were trimmed by 1 base and 6 bases, with 16 bases remaining between them. CDR3 residues: CASSVHRESMAEAFF. CDR3 DNA: TGTGCCAGCAGCGTACACAGGGAGTCTATGGCTGAAGCTTTCTTT.